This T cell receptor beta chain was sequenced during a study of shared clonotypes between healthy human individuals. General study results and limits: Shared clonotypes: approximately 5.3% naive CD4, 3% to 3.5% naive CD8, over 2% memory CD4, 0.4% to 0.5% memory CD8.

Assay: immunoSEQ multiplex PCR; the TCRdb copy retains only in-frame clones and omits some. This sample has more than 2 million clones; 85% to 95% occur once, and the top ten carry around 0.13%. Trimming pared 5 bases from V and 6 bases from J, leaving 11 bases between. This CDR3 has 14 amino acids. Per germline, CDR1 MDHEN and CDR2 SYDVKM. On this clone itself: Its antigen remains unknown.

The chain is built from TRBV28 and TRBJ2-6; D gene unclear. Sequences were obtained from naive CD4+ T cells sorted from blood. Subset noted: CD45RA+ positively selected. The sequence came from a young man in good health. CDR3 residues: CASSPQTMANVLTF. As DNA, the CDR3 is TGTGCCAGCAGTCCTCAGACCATGGCCAACGTCCTGACTTTC.